Presented here are 26 T cell receptor beta chains from one specimen sequenced in a study of Graves' ophthalmopathy and Graves' hyperthyroidism. The authors amplified TCR beta CDR3 regions from RNA transcripts. An opening RT-PCR round employed HTBI primers and preceded a second-round multiplex PCR. TCRdb re-derived calls from the multiplex PCR reads in MiXCR, one entry per CDR3 protein. The table includes 560,000 or so distinct CDR3 sequences, 35% to 45% detected once. Material for sequencing was peripheral blood or thyroid tissue (not recorded which). The receptor set was obtained from an adult man with Graves' hyperthyroidism.

Points on this clonotype: At one end the junction does not follow the germline gene, possibly because of a read error. The chain carries TRBV5-6 and TRBJ2-2; D might be TRBD2 (6 bases). This CDR3 spans 15 amino acids. Per germline, CDR1 SGHDT and CDR2 YYEEEE. CDR3 amino acids: CASSLAGVNSGELFF. The CDR3 region has the DNA TGTGCCAGCAGCTTGGCGGGAGTGAACTCCGGGGAGCTGTTTTTT. Together with reference TRBV5-6 and TRBJ2-2, the CDR3 gives the full variable domain: DAGVTQSPTHLIKTRGQQVTLRCSPKSGHDTVSWYQQALGQGPQFIFQYYEEEERQRGNFPDRFSGHQFPNYSSELNVNALLLGDSALYLCASSLAGVNSGELFFGEGSRLTVL.

Comments on this clonotype: A much bigger clone sits one base away, suggesting this may be a read error. Likely a read error: the CDR3 ends without its conserved phenylalanine or tryptophan. No DNA is shown, since the ends of the CDR3 on it are uncertain; the CDR3 is the one TCRdb lists. The chain combines TRBV27 with TRBJ2-7; no check of the table's D call, TRBD2, against the DNA was made. Germline V CDR1 and CDR2: MNHEY, SMNVEV (reference sequence). The CDR3 adds up to 14 amino acids, both ends counted. CDR3 loop: CASSPRLARRPLYL.

This clonotype came up many times. CDR3 loop: CASRLPGQGLYEQYF. CDR3 DNA: TGTGCCAGCAGGTTACCGGGACAGGGTCTATACGAGCAGTACTTC. The rearrangement uses TRBV11-2 and TRBJ2-7; 9 bases are a match to TRBD1. The CDR3 runs to 15 residues. Germline loops: CDR1 SGHAT, CDR2 FQNNGV. The ends lost 6 bases at V and 4 bases at J; junction bases unmatched: 10. The full variable domain, in which reference TRBV11-2 and TRBJ2-7 provide the parts outside the CDR3, is EAGVAQSPRYKIIEKRQSVAFWCNPISGHATLYWYQQILGQGPKLLIQFQNNGVVDDSQLPKDRFSAERLKGVDSTLKIQPAKLEDSAVYLCASRLPGQGLYEQYFGPGTRLTVT.

The chain combines TRBV12-3 or TRBV12-4 with TRBJ1-3, with a possible D match to TRBD1 (6 bases). The germline V and J ends were trimmed by 3 bases and 4 bases, with 19 bases remaining between them. The CDR3 runs 17 residues. This CDR3 is CASSFRSSDRSGNTIYF. As DNA, the CDR3 is TGTGCCAGCAGTTTCCGCTCCTCCGACAGGTCGGGAAACACCATATATTTT.

On this clonotype itself: In this CDR3 the conserved last residue, phenylalanine or tryptophan, is missing, so a read error is likely. No DNA is shown, since the ends of the CDR3 on it are uncertain; the CDR3 is the one TCRdb lists. The chain combines TRBV7-8 with TRBJ2-5. Germline lookup yields CDR1 SGHVS and CDR2 FQNEAQ. The CDR3 length is 10 residues, termini included. The CDR3: CASHVSTGYG.

This clonotype was picked up many times. The V and J genes are TRBV20-1 and TRBJ2-7; D is perhaps TRBD2 (6 bases). Germline V CDR1 and CDR2: DFQATT, SNEGSKA (reference sequence). Trimming cost V 6 bases and J 2 bases, with 17 bases left between them. This CDR3 is 14 amino acids long. CDR3 sequence: CSAGGPIRTYEQYF. CDR3 DNA: TGCAGTGCGGGAGGACCGATAAGAACCTACGAGCAGTACTTC.

To note about this clonotype: This sequence may be a read error, since a much larger clone differs from it by one base. The rearrangement joins TRBV29-1 to TRBJ2-3; a weak D match, TRBD1 (5 bases). The germline V gene encodes CDR1 SQVTM and CDR2 ANQGSEA. CDR3 length: 12 residues. In DNA, the CDR3 is TGCAGCGTTGTGAGACTCACAGGTACGCAGTATTTT. Protein: CSVVRLTGTQYF.

This chain uses TRBV7-2 with TRBJ1-2, with TRBD1 matching 7 bases. The CDR3 length is 14 residues. Trimming at V came to 2 bases and at J to 7 bases, leaving 7 bases not matched to a gene. The V gene's germline CDR1 is SGHTA and CDR2 FQGNSA. CDR3 DNA sequence: TGTGCCAGCAGCTTAAGGGCAGGGGGAGGTGGCTACACCTTC. Translating gives CASSLRAGGGGYTF.

V gene TRBV20-1 combines with J gene TRBJ2-7; 12 bases match TRBD2. The CDR3 extends over 14 amino acids. Trimming took 3 bases from V and 2 from J; bases not matched to a gene: 2. From germline, CDR1 is DFQATT and CDR2 SNEGSKA (reference sequence). DNA for the CDR3: TGCAGTGCTAGGACTAGCGGGAGAGCCTACGAGCAGTACTTC. Translation: CSARTSGRAYEQYF.

Regarding this clonotype: A single base separates this from a much larger clone, so it may be a read error. J is TRBJ1-4 and V is TRBV7-9; TRBD1 matches at 7 bases. Germline V gives CDR1 SEHNR, CDR2 FQNEAQ (reference sequence). This CDR3 is built from 13 residues. The ends lost 3 bases at V and 8 bases at J; junction bases unmatched: 3. This CDR3 reads CASSFGQDEKLFF. The CDR3 nucleotides read TGTGCCAGCAGCTTCGGACAGGACGAAAAACTGTTTTTT.

The chain carries TRBV29-1 and TRBJ1-2, with 9 bases that match TRBD1. The CDR3 extends over 13 amino acids. Germline V gives CDR1 SQVTM, CDR2 ANQGSEA. J lost 5 bases, V lost 7 bases, and 8 bases had no gene match. This chain's CDR3 is CSAGTGRLYGYTF. In DNA, the CDR3 is TGCAGCGCCGGGACAGGGAGATTATATGGCTACACCTTC.

This clonotype was picked up many times. The chain links TRBV5-1 to TRBJ2-7; D not certain. CDR3 length: 14 amino acids. V lost 0 bases and J lost 4, with 11 bases in between. CDR1 is SGHRS and CDR2 is YFSETQ in the germline V gene. The CDR3 reads CASSLVASTYEQYF. The CDR3 coding sequence is TGCGCCAGCAGCTTGGTCGCCAGTACTTACGAGCAGTACTTC. The whole variable domain, filled in from reference TRBV5-1 and TRBJ2-7, reads KAGVTQTPRYLIKTRGQQVTLSCSPISGHRSVSWYQQTPGQGLQFLFEYFSETQRNKGNFPGRFSGRQFSNSRSEMNVSTLELGDSALYLCASSLVASTYEQYFGPGTRLTVT.

This clonotype was counted between two and nine times. The V call is TRBV7-2, the J call TRBJ2-7, with unresolved D. CDR1 is SGHTA, CDR2 FQGNSA, per germline. Between the trimmed V and J ends, which lost 5 bases and 2 bases, there was a span of 7 bases. The CDR3 extends over 12 amino acids. The chain's CDR3 is CASSATAYEQYF. For the CDR3, the DNA is TGTGCCAGCAGCGCCACCGCCTACGAGCAGTACTTC.

V gene TRBV19 combines with J gene TRBJ2-5; D gene ambiguous. CDR3 length: 14 amino acids. Germline V gene sequence: CDR1 LNHDA, CDR2 SQIVND (reference sequence). Trimming cost V 7 bases and J 5 bases, with 17 bases left between them. CDR3 region: CASNSASFGETQYF. CDR3 DNA sequence: TGTGCCAGTAATTCGGCTAGTTTCGGCGAGACCCAGTACTTC.

The sample holds many counts of this clonotype. V gene TRBV6-5 combines with J gene TRBJ1-5, with D possibly being TRBD1 (6 bases). The CDR3 is 15 amino acids. CDR1 is MNHEY and CDR2 is SVGAGI in the germline V gene. V gave up 0 bases and J gave up 0 bases, with 6 bases separating them. The CDR3 nucleotides read TGTGCCAGCAGTTACTCGGGGGCTAGCAATCAGCCCCAGCATTTT. Its translation is CASSYSGASNQPQHF.

There are many counts of this clonotype. The chain links TRBV19 to TRBJ1-4, with D uncertain. The CDR3 runs 14 residues. Trimming left V 5 bases short and J 8 bases short, with 15 bases between. The germline gives CDR1 LNHDA, CDR2 SQIVND (reference sequence). CDR3 bases: TGTGCCAGTAGTCCTGCCTCCAATGAGGAAAAACTGTTTTTT. Translated: CASSPASNEEKLFF.

This clonotype was recorded at least ten times. The chain employs TRBV6-1 and TRBJ1-2, with D hard to call. CDR1 MNHNS and CDR2 SASEGT come from the germline V gene. This CDR3 has 13 amino acids. Trimming took off 1 base at V and 2 bases at J, with 5 bases between the two ends. Here the CDR3 reads CASSEGQNYGYTF. In DNA, the CDR3 is TGTGCCAGCAGTGAAGGTCAGAACTATGGCTACACCTTC.

The chain carries TRBV20-1 and TRBJ1-5, with 9 bases aligning to TRBD1. Germline V gene data show CDR1 as DFQATT and CDR2 as SNEGSKA (reference sequence). Germline trimming cut 4 bases from V and 2 bases from J; bases unmatched to any gene: 6. This CDR3 has 15 residues. CDR3 loop: CSAISGTGRNQPQHF. CDR3 bases: TGCAGTGCTATATCCGGGACAGGGCGCAATCAGCCCCAGCATTTT.

This clonotype has just a few counts. In DNA form, the CDR3 reads TGTGCCACCAGTGCCGAGCAGGGGGGATACTACGAGCAGTACTTC. It codes for CATSAEQGGYYEQYF. This chain uses TRBV24-1 with TRBJ2-7, with D tentatively TRBD1 (7 bases). This CDR3 contains 15 residues. Trimming left V 5 bases short and J 3 bases short, with 16 bases between. Germline V gene sequence: CDR1 KGHDR, CDR2 SFDVKD.

J is TRBJ1-5 and V is TRBV12-3 or TRBV12-4; 9 bases line up with TRBD1. V shed 5 bases and J 7 bases; nucleotides not matched to a gene: 9. The CDR3 has 15 amino acids. CDR3 bases: TGTGCCAGCAGTGTCCCGGGACAGGGAGGGCAGCCCCAGCATTTT. The encoded protein is CASSVPGQGGQPQHF.

This clonotype was counted many times. The chain uses TRBV7-8 and TRBJ2-5; D is unclear. CDR3 size: 14 residues. V dropped 5 bases and J dropped 2 bases, with 12 bases sitting between them. Germline lookup yields CDR1 SGHVS and CDR2 FQNEAQ. CDR3 amino acids: CASSLRDTQETQYF. CDR3 coding DNA: TGTGCCAGCAGCCTAAGGGATACTCAAGAGACCCAGTACTTC.

At least ten counts were recorded for this clonotype. V is TRBV9 and J is TRBJ2-2, with a weak D call TRBD1 (5 bases). Trimming pared 3 bases from V and 4 bases from J, leaving 16 bases between. This CDR3 is built from 16 residues. Germline-derived CDR1 and CDR2 are SGDLS and YYNGEE. The CDR3 protein is CASSGLGSGATGELFF. CDR3 DNA: TGTGCCAGCAGCGGACTTGGTTCTGGGGCCACCGGGGAGCTGTTTTTT. Supplemented by reference TRBV9 and TRBJ2-2, the full variable domain reads DSGVTQTPKHLITATGQRVTLRCSPRSGDLSVYWYQQSLDQGLQFLIQYYNGEERAKGNILERFSAQQFPDLHSELNLSSLELGDSALYFCASSGLGSGATGELFFGEGSRLTVL.

This sequence joins TRBV10-3 and TRBJ1-5; D perhaps matches TRBD1 (6 bases). The CDR3 sequence is 15 residues long. Germline values: CDR1 ENHRY, CDR2 SYGVKD. Trimming removed 11 bases from V and 2 bases from J, with 19 bases in between. The CDR3 bases are TGTGCCTGGGGGGGGAGGGCAGGGGGCAATCAGCCCCAGCATTTT. It translates to CAWGGRAGGNQPQHF.

The V gene is TRBV28, the J gene TRBJ1-5, with 8 bases identical to TRBD1. This CDR3 region has 14 residues. Trimming removed 2 bases from V and 7 bases from J; junction bases left unmatched: 4. The germline V gene encodes CDR1 MDHEN and CDR2 SYDVKM. The CDR3 bases are TGTGCCAGCAGTTTACCACAGGGGGGCCAGCCCCAGCATTTT. The encoded protein is CASSLPQGGQPQHF.

Turning to this clonotype: A much bigger clone sits one base away, suggesting this may be a read error. This chain uses TRBV10-3 with TRBJ2-7, with D possibly TRBD2 on 6 matching bases. Germline V gene data show CDR1 as ENHRY and CDR2 as SYGVKD. V was clipped by 11 bases and J by 1 base, with 18 bases between them. The CDR3 sequence is 14 residues long. In nucleotides, the CDR3 is TGTGCCGGCAGTTACAATAGCGGATCCTACGAGCAGTACTTC. It specifies CAGSYNSGSYEQYF.

This clonotype was recorded many times. The chain links TRBV19 to TRBJ1-1; D unclear. The V and J ends lost 6 bases and 6 bases respectively, with 8 bases between them. The CDR3 spans 11 residues. Germline assignment: CDR1 LNHDA and CDR2 SQIVND (reference sequence). DNA for the CDR3: TGTGCCAGTAGATTTAACGCTGAAGCTTTCTTT. This gives the protein CASRFNAEAFF.